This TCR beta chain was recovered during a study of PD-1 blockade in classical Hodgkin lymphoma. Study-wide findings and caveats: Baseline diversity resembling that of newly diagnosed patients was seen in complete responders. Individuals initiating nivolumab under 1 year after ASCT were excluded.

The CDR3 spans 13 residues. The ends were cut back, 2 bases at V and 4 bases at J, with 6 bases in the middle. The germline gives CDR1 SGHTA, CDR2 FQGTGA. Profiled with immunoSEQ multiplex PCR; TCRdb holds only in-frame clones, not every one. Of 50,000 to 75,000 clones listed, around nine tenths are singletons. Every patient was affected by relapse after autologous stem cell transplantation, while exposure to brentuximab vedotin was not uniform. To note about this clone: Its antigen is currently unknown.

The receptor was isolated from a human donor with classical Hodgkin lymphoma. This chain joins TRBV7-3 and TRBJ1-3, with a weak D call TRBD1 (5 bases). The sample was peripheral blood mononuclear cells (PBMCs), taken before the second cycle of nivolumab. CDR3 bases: TGTGCCAGCAGCTTAGGGACGGGAAACACCATATATTTT. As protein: CASSLGTGNTIYF. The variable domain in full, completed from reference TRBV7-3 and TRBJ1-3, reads GAGVSQTPSNKVTEKGKYVELRCDPISGHTALYWYRQSLGQGPEFLIYFQGTGAADDSGLPNDRFFAVRPEGSVSTLKIQRTERGDSAVYLCASSLGTGNTIYFGEGSWLTVV.